The 16 T cell receptor beta chains listed next were all sequenced from one sample in a study of shared T cell receptors in the human thymus. Profiled with immunoSEQ multiplex PCR; TCRdb holds only in-frame clones, not every one. The sample contains 640,000 or so clones, roughly 86% of which appear only once. These sequences were also reported in another study, on human thymus T cells.

The sample comprised thymocytes. These receptors were taken from a boy in the first two years of life with a congenital heart defect.

The V call is TRBV28, the J call TRBJ2-1, with 11 bases matching TRBD2. The CDR3 covers 15 residues. Losses at the gene ends were 3 bases for V and 8 bases for J; bases not matched to a gene: 6. Germline V lookup: CDR1 MDHEN, CDR2 SYDVKM. CDR3 coding DNA: TGTGCCAGCAGTTTCCGACTAGCGGGATTAGATGAGCAGTTCTTC. This encodes CASSFRLAGLDEQFF.

The chain employs TRBV5-1 and TRBJ1-1, with a weak D call TRBD1 (5 bases). Germline CDR1 is SGHRS and CDR2 is YFSETQ. V was trimmed by 0 bases and J by 3 bases, leaving 12 bases between them. The CDR3 runs to 15 residues. CDR3 sequence: CASSLDQGRDTEAFF. In DNA, the CDR3 is TGCGCCAGCAGCTTGGATCAGGGTAGGGACACTGAAGCTTTCTTT. Together with reference TRBV5-1 and TRBJ1-1, the CDR3 gives the full variable domain: KAGVTQTPRYLIKTRGQQVTLSCSPISGHRSVSWYQQTPGQGLQFLFEYFSETQRNKGNFPGRFSGRQFSNSRSEMNVSTLELGDSALYLCASSLDQGRDTEAFFGQGTRLTVV.

This chain joins TRBV6-5 and TRBJ1-6; unclear D gene. The germline V gene encodes CDR1 MNHEY and CDR2 SVGAGI. The CDR3 has 13 amino acids. V lost 5 bases and J 9 bases, leaving 11 bases between the germline ends. The CDR3 DNA follows: TGTGCCAGCAGTGCTACAGCAGGTTCACCCCTCCACTTT. This gives the protein CASSATAGSPLHF.

The CDR3 DNA follows: TGTGCCACCAGCAGAGGGAAGGGGGCCACAGATACGCAGTATTTT. Amino acid sequence: CATSRGKGATDTQYF. The rearrangement joins TRBV15 to TRBJ2-3; 7 bases match TRBD1. The CDR3 extends over 15 amino acids. The J segment lost 2 bases and the V segment lost 1 base, leaving 3 bases of the junction unmatched. CDR1 is LNHNV, CDR2 YYDKDF, per germline (reference sequence).

The chain employs TRBV5-8 and TRBJ1-1; D gene uncertain. With 0 bases removed from V and 6 bases from J, the gap between germline ends came to 12 bases. The CDR3 consists of 14 residues. Looked up from germline, CDR1 is SGHTS and CDR2 is YDEGEE. The CDR3 loop reads CASSLDGETAEAFF. The DNA of the CDR3 is TGTGCCAGCAGCTTGGACGGGGAAACGGCTGAAGCTTTCTTT. Variable domain in full (rest from reference TRBV5-8 and TRBJ1-1): EAGVTQSPTHLIKTRGQQATLRCSPISGHTSVYWYQQALGLGLQFLLWYDEGEERNRGNFPPRFSGRQFPNYSSELNVNALELEDSALYLCASSLDGETAEAFFGQGTRLTVV.

As to this clone: Its ends do not fully match the called genes, so a read error is possible. Written as DNA, the CDR3 is TGTGCCAGCAGTTTTGACAGGTCCCGCGCATTT. Protein: CASSFDRSRAF. The chain has TRBV5-6 and TRBJ2-3, with a possible D match to TRBD1 (6 bases). The CDR3 runs 11 residues. Looked up from germline, CDR1 is SGHDT and CDR2 is YYEEEE.

The genes are TRBV6-1 and TRBJ1-6; D not resolved. With 1 base removed from V and 14 bases from J, the gap between germline ends came to 12 bases. The CDR3 totals 13 residues. Germline CDR1 MNHNS, CDR2 SASEGT. The CDR3 DNA is TGTGCCAGCAGTGAAGGGTCCCTCGGGGCCCTCCACTTT. Translation: CASSEGSLGALHF.

This chain uses TRBV12-5 with TRBJ1-2, with 7 bases fitting TRBD1. V shed 11 bases, J shed 0 bases, and the junction held 24 bases outside the gene matches. From germline, CDR1 is LGHNT and CDR2 FRNRAP. This CDR3 is 19 amino acids long. DNA for the CDR3: TGTGCTTGTGCTCCGTTAACAAACAGGGGACCGTTAGCTAACTATGGCTACACCTTC. Translation gives CACAPLTNRGPLANYGYTF.

This chain connects TRBV7-9 to TRBJ1-2; a possible D gene is TRBD1 (5 bases). CDR3 size: 14 residues. Trimming left V 5 bases short and J 8 bases short, with 18 bases between. Germline loops: CDR1 SEHNR, CDR2 FQNEAQ (reference sequence). CDR3 protein: CASSPLRGKGGYTF. CDR3 sequence (DNA): TGTGCCAGCAGCCCCCTGCGGGGGAAGGGAGGCTACACCTTC. Full variable domain (rest looked up from reference TRBV7-9 and TRBJ1-2): DTGVSQNPRHKITKRGQNVTFRCDPISEHNRLYWYRQTLGQGPEFLTYFQNEAQLEKSRLLSDRFSAERPKGSFSTLEIQRTEQGDSAMYLCASSPLRGKGGYTFGSGTRLTVV.

The V and J genes are TRBV9 and TRBJ2-1, with D maybe TRBD1 (5 bases). This CDR3 spans 14 amino acids. V was trimmed by 6 bases and J by 3 bases, leaving 13 bases between them. Looked up from germline, CDR1 is SGDLS and CDR2 is YYNGEE. The CDR3 region is CASKGQGYYNEQFF. The CDR3 region has the DNA TGTGCCAGCAAAGGTCAGGGATACTACAATGAGCAGTTCTTC.

The chain combines TRBV9 with TRBJ2-1, with 9 bases that match TRBD1. In germline, CDR1 is SGDLS, CDR2 YYNGEE. Trimming removed 0 bases from V and 9 bases from J; junction bases left unmatched: 7. CDR3 length equals 15 residues. In DNA form, the CDR3 reads TGTGCCAGCAGCGTAGCCGGGACAGGGACAGGTGAGCAGTTCTTC. Amino acids: CASSVAGTGTGEQFF.

V is TRBV7-5 and J is TRBJ2-1; the table's D call of TRBD2 was not tested on the DNA. TRBV7-5 is termed a pseudogene. The CDR3 runs 14 residues. CDR3 sequence reads: CVRSIIPLHNEQFF. As DNA, the CDR3 is TGTGTCAGAAGTATTATTCCCCTCCACAATGAGCAGTTCTTC.

This clone was counted a single time. This sequence joins TRBV21-1 and TRBJ1-1; the table names TRBD1, a call not compared with the DNA. TRBV21-1 is recorded as a pseudogene. This CDR3 has 14 amino acids. The CDR3 loop is CASTASCENTEAFF. Here the CDR3 DNA reads TGTGCCAGCACTGCCAGTTGTGAGAACACTGAAGCTTTCTTT.

This chain uses TRBV7-2 with TRBJ1-3, with D possibly TRBD1 on 5 matching bases. Germline V gene sequence: CDR1 SGHTA, CDR2 FQGNSA. V shed 5 bases and J shed 0 bases, with 11 bases lying between them. The CDR3 sequence is 15 residues long. The CDR3 loop reads CASSTPGGSGNTIYF. CDR3 bases: TGTGCCAGCAGCACCCCCGGGGGCTCTGGAAACACCATATATTTT.

The chain couples TRBV7-7 to TRBJ2-2; possibly TRBD2 for D (5 bases). CDR3 length: 13 residues. Germline V gene lookup returns CDR1 SSHAT and CDR2 FNYEAQ (reference sequence). Trimming removed 4 bases from V and 7 bases from J, with 10 bases in between. The CDR3 nucleotides are TGTGCCAGCAGCTCCGAGGGTGGCGGGGAGCTGTTTTTT. Its translation is CASSSEGGGELFF. Full variable domain (outside the CDR3, taken from reference TRBV7-7 and TRBJ2-2): GAGVSQSPRYKVTKRGQDVTLRCDPISSHATLYWYQQALGQGPEFLTYFNYEAQPDKSGLPSDRFSAERPEGSISTLTIQRTEQRDSAMYRCASSSEGGGELFFGEGSRLTVL.

This chain joins TRBV19 and TRBJ1-2, with 7 bases matching TRBD1. There are 15 residues in the CDR3. The junction had 12 bases not matched to a gene; V was cut back by 4 bases and J by 7 bases. Germline loops: CDR1 LNHDA, CDR2 SQIVND (reference sequence). DNA for the CDR3: TGTGCCAGTAGTAACTCACAGGGGACTGCGCCTGGCTACACCTTC. Translating gives CASSNSQGTAPGYTF.